The 8 T cell receptor beta chains presented below share a single source sample, sequenced in a study of cytomegalovirus exposure and HLA in healthy donors. Researchers ran the PCR with 60 Vbeta and 13 Jbeta primers. The method was immunoSEQ multiplex PCR; TCRdb's version includes in-frame clones alone and lacks a portion of them. The sample consists of 75,000 to 90,000 clones, roughly a tenth of them appearing once. The sequencing sample was made of PBMCs. These receptor sequences come from a man in his 60s in good health and CMV-seropositive.

J is TRBJ1-2 and V is TRBV27; the D is unclear. Between the trimmed V and J ends, which lost 4 bases and 4 bases, there was a span of 10 bases. The CDR3 totals 13 residues. Germline CDR1 MNHEY, CDR2 SMNVEV (reference sequence). For the CDR3, the DNA is TGTGCCAGCAGTTCCGGAGGGATCTATGGCTACACCTTC. The encoded protein is CASSSGGIYGYTF.

The chain has TRBV6-5 and TRBJ1-3; a possible D gene is TRBD1 (5 bases). V shed 10 bases and J shed 1 base, with 14 bases lying between them. In germline, CDR1 is MNHEY, CDR2 SVGAGI. CDR3 length equals 14 residues. The CDR3: CATSPTVSGNTIYF. DNA for the CDR3: TGTGCCACCTCACCGACAGTTTCTGGAAACACCATATATTTT.

In its sample, this clone was seen a few times. The V gene is TRBV25-1, the J gene TRBJ1-3; no reliable D call. The CDR3 spans 14 residues. Trimming cost V 3 bases and J 0 bases, with 6 bases left between them. CDR1 is MGHDK, CDR2 SYGVNS, per germline. CDR3 protein: CASSEQFSGNTIYF. The CDR3 nucleotides are TGTGCCAGCAGTGAGCAGTTCTCTGGAAACACCATATATTTT.

The chain joins TRBV2 to TRBJ2-2, with a tentative D call TRBD2 (5 bases). The V end lost 5 bases, the J end lost 7 bases, and 14 bases lay between the germline ends. CDR3 length: 14 residues. The V gene's germline CDR1 is SNHLY and CDR2 FYNNEI. The CDR3 reads CASSPREFGGELFF. Written as DNA, the CDR3 is TGTGCCAGCAGTCCCCGGGAATTCGGCGGGGAGCTGTTTTTT. Together with reference TRBV2 and TRBJ2-2, the CDR3 gives the full variable domain: EPEVTQTPSHQVTQMGQEVILRCVPISNHLYFYWYRQILGQKVEFLVSFYNNEISEKSEIFDDQFSVERPDGSNFTLKIRSTKLEDSAMYFCASSPREFGGELFFGEGSRLTVL.

Only a few counts were recorded for this clone. The chain is built from TRBV7-8 and TRBJ1-5; D unclear. Trimming shortened V by 5 bases and J by 7 bases, and 15 bases separated the two germline ends. This CDR3 comprises 14 residues. The germline V gene has CDR1 SGHVS and CDR2 FQNEAQ. CDR3 nucleotides: TGTGCCAGCAGCCGTGGAACCGAGGGCCAGCCCCAGCATTTT. It yields the protein CASSRGTEGQPQHF.

The chain is built from TRBV9 and TRBJ2-1; D is perhaps TRBD2 (6 bases). The CDR3 sequence is 14 residues long. Trimming took 4 bases from V and 9 from J, leaving 17 bases between them. Germline V gives CDR1 SGDLS, CDR2 YYNGEE. The CDR3 DNA sequence: TGTGCCAGCAGCACGGGACTCGCGATCGGTGAGCAGTTCTTC. Translating it yields CASSTGLAIGEQFF.

This clone was seen only a few times. This rearrangement joins TRBV4-1 to TRBJ2-5; 9 bases agree with TRBD2. Germline CDR1 is MGHRA and CDR2 is YSYEKL. Trimming cost V 1 base and J 5 bases; bases outside gene matches: 5. The CDR3 loop spans 15 amino acids. The CDR3 bases are TGCGCCAGCAGCCAAGTAGCGGGAGTGGGGGAGACCCAGTACTTC. Translation gives CASSQVAGVGETQYF.

In its sample, this clone was seen a few times. In nucleotides, the CDR3 is TGTGCCAGCAGCGATGCGAGGGTGAACACTGAAGCTTTCTTT. It encodes CASSDARVNTEAFF. V and J are TRBV6-6 and TRBJ1-1, with D uncertain. The germline gives CDR1 MNHNY, CDR2 SVGAGI (reference sequence). Trimming cost V 6 bases and J 0 bases, with 11 bases left between them. There are 14 residues in the CDR3.